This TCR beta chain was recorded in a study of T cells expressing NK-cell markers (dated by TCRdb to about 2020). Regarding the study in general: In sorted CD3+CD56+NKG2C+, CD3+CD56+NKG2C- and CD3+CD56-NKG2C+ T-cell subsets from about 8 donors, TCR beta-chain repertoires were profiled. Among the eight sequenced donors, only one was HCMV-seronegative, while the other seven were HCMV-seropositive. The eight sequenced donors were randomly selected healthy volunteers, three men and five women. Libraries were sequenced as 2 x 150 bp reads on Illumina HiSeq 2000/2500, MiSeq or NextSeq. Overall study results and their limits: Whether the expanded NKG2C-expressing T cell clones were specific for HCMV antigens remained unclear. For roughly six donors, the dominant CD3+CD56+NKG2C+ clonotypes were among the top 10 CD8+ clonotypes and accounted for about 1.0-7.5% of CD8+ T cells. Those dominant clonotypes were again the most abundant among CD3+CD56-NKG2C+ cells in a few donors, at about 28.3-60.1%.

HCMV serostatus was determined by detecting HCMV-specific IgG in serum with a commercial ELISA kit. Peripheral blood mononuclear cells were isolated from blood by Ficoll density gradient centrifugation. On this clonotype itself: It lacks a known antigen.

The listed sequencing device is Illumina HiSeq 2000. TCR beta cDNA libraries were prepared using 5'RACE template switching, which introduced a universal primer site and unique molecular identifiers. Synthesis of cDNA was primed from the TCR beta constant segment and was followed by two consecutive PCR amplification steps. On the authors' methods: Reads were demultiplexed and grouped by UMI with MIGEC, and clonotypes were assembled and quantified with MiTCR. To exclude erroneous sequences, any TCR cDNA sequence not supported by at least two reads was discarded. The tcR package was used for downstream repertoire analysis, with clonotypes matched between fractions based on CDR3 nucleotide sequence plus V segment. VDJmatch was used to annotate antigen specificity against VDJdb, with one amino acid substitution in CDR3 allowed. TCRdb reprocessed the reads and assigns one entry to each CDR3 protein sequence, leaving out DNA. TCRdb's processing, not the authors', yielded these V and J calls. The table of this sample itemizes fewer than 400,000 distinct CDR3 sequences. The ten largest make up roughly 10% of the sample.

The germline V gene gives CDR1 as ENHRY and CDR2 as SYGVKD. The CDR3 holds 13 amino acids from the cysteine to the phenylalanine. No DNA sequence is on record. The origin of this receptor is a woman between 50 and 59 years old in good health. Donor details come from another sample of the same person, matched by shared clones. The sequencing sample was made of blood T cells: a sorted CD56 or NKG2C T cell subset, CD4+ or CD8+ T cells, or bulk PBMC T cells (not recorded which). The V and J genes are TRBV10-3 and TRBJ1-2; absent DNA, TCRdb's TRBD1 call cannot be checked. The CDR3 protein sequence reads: CAISVGQGDGYTF.